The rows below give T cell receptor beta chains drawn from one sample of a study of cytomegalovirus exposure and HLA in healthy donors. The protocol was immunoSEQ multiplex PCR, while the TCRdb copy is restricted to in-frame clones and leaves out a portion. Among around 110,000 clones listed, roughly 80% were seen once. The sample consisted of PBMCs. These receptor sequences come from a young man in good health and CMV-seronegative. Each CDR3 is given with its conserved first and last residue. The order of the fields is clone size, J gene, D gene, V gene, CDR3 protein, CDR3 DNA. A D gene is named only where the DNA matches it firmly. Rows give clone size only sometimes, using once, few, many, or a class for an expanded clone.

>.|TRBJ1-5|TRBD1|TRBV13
CASSLDTGGDNQPQHF
TGTGCCAGCAGCTTAGATACAGGGGGCGACAATCAGCCCCAGCATTTT
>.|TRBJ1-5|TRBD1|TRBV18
CASSTDRGQDQPQHF
TGTGCCAGCTCAACCGACAGGGGTCAGGATCAGCCCCAGCATTTT
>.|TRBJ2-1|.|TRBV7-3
CASSLNGGQIYNEQFF
TGTGCCAGCAGCTTAAATGGGGGCCAAATCTACAATGAGCAGTTCTTC
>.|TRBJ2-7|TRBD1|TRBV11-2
CASSLSRGYEQYF
TGTGCCAGCAGCTTAAGCAGGGGGTACGAGCAGTACTTC
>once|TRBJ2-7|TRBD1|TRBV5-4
CASSHTGVGYEQYF
TGTGCCAGCAGCCACACAGGGGTTGGCTACGAGCAGTACTTC
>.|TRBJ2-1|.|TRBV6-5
CASSYQWSSYNEQFF
TGTGCCAGCAGTTACCAATGGAGCTCCTACAATGAGCAGTTCTTC
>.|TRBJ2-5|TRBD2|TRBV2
CASEWTSGRALYAETQYF
TGTGCCAGCGAGTGGACTAGCGGGAGGGCCCTCTATGCGGAGACCCAGTACTTC
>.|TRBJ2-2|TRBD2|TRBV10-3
CAISEGTSAGELFF
TGTGCCATCAGTGAGGGGACTAGTGCCGGGGAGCTGTTTTTT
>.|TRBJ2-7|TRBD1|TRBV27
CASSPGQGTFYEQYF
TGTGCCAGCAGTCCCGGACAGGGGACTTTTTACGAGCAGTACTTC
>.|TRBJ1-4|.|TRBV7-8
CASSLSGGWNEKLFF
TGTGCCAGCAGCCTTTCTGGGGGGTGGAACGAAAAACTGTTTTTT
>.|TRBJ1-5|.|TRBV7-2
CASSFPGRWDNQPQHF
TGTGCCAGCAGCTTCCCCGGGAGGTGGGACAATCAGCCCCAGCATTTT
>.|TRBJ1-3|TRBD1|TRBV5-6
CASSYSNRGNGNTIYF
TGTGCCAGCAGCTACTCTAACAGGGGGAATGGAAACACCATATATTTT
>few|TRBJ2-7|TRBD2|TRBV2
CASSETRTSGTYEQYF
TGTGCCAGCAGTGAAACAAGGACTAGCGGAACCTACGAGCAGTACTTC
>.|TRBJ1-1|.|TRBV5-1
CASSHLSTPGDTEAFF
TGCGCCAGCAGCCATTTATCGACACCAGGGGACACTGAAGCTTTCTTT
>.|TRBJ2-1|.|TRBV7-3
CASSKGGSIGEQFF
TGTGCCAGCAGCAAAGGCGGTAGCATCGGTGAGCAGTTCTTC
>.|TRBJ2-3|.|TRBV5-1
CASSFQGSTDTQYF
TGCGCCAGCAGCTTCCAGGGTAGCACAGATACGCAGTATTTT
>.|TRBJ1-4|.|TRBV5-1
CASSFFGGQEKLFF
TGCGCCAGCAGTTTTTTTGGCGGACAAGAAAAACTGTTTTTT
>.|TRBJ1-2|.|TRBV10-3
CAIKRDREPLYGYTF
TGTGCCATCAAGAGAGACAGAGAACCTCTCTATGGCTACACCTTC
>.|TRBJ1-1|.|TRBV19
CASSIGQSEAFF
TGTGCCAGTAGTATTGGGCAGTCTGAAGCTTTCTTT
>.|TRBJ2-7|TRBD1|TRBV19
CASSPQGSEQYF
TGTGCCAGTAGTCCACAGGGGTCCGAGCAGTACTTC
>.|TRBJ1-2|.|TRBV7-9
CASSPRTDGYTF
TGTGCCAGCAGCCCGCGGACAGATGGCTACACCTTC
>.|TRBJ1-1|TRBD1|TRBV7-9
CASSLASAGGTEAFF
TGTGCCAGCAGCTTAGCGTCGGCAGGGGGCACTGAAGCTTTCTTT
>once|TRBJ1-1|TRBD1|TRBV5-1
CASSSQGVGTEAFF
TGCGCCAGCAGCTCCCAGGGGGTAGGCACTGAAGCTTTCTTT
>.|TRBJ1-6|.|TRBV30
CAWTAQGGSPLHF
TGTGCCTGGACGGCGCAGGGTGGTTCACCCCTCCACTTT
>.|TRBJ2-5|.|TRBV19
CASSTAVAQTQYF
TGTGCCAGTAGTACAGCGGTCGCGCAGACCCAGTACTTC
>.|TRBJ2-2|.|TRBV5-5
CASSQGAGELFF
TGTGCCAGCAGCCAAGGGGCCGGGGAGCTGTTTTTT
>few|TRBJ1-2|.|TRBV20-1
CSARVERGYTF
TGCAGTGCTAGAGTTGAGAGAGGCTACACCTTC
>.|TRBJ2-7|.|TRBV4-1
CYRGLTSSLTYEQYF
TGCTACCGGGGACTGACCTCCTCCCTCACCTACGAGCAGTACTTC
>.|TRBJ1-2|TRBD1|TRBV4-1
CASSQVRITGGNYGYTF
TGCGCCAGCAGCCAAGTGAGGATAACAGGGGGGAACTATGGCTACACCTTC